This TCR beta chain was identified during a study of blood T cell repertoires in COVID-19. TCRdb's table, derived via immunoSEQ multiplex PCR, lists solely in-frame clones and lacks some. The data hold tens of thousands of clones, with roughly 83% observed a single time. Sample: peripheral blood. The clonotype originates from an elderly man with active or convalescent COVID-19.

CDR3 amino acids: CAWSVSGAYNEQFF. Written as DNA, the CDR3 is TGTGCCTGGAGTGTATCCGGGGCCTACAATGAGCAGTTCTTC. This rearrangement joins TRBV30 to TRBJ2-1, with D possibly matching TRBD2 (5 bases). Germline assignment: CDR1 GTSNPN and CDR2 SVGIG (reference sequence). Trimming pared 0 bases from V and 2 bases from J, leaving 8 bases between. The CDR3 covers 14 residues.